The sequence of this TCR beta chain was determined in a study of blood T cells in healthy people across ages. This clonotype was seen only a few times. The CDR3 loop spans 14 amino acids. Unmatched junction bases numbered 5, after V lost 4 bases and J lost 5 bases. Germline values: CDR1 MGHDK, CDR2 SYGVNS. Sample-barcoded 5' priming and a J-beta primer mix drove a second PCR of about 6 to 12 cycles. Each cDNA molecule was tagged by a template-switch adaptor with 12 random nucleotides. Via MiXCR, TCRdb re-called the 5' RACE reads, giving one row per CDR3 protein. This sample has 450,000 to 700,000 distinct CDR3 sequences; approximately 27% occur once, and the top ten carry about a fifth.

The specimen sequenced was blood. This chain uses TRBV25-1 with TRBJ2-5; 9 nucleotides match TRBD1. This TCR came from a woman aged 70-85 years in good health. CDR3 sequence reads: CASSVGTGRETQYF. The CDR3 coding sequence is TGTGCCAGCAGTGTAGGGACAGGGAGGGAGACCCAGTACTTC.